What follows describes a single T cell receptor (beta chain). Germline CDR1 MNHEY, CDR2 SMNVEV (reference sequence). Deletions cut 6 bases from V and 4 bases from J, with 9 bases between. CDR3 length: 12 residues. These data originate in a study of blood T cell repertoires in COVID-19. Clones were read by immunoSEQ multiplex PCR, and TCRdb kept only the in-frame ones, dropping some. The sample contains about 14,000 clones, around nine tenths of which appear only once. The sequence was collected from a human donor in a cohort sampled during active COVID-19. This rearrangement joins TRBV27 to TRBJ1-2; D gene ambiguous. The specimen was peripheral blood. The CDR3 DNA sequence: TGTGCCAGCAGAGCCGGGAGCTATGGCTACACCTTC. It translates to CASRAGSYGYTF.